The 6 T cell receptor beta chains below all came from one sample that was sequenced in a study of shared clonotypes between healthy human individuals. Some clones are missing from TCRdb's copy, which holds only in-frame ones; the method was immunoSEQ multiplex PCR. Among approximately 97,000 clones, 67% were seen once, and the ten largest hold more than 40%. Material for sequencing was memory CD8+ T cells sorted from blood. Described subset: CD45RO+ cells pooled with CCR7-negative TemRA cells. The receptors originated from a man under 40 in good health.

This sequence joins TRBV27 and TRBJ2-2; no clear D gene. With 3 bases removed from V and 4 bases from J, the gap between germline ends came to 6 bases. This CDR3 has 13 residues. In germline, CDR1 is MNHEY, CDR2 SMNVEV (reference sequence). This chain's CDR3 is CASSFWGTGELFF. For the CDR3, the DNA is TGTGCCAGCAGTTTCTGGGGCACCGGGGAGCTGTTTTTT.

The chain has TRBV19 and TRBJ2-1; 10 nucleotides align to TRBD2. Trimming cost V 4 bases and J 3 bases; bases outside gene matches: 3. This CDR3 has 15 residues. Looked up from germline, CDR1 is LNHDA and CDR2 is SQIVND (reference sequence). CDR3 in DNA: TGTGCCAGTAGTACGACTAGCGGGTTCTACAATGAGCAGTTCTTC. This encodes CASSTTSGFYNEQFF. Supplemented by reference TRBV19 and TRBJ2-1, the full variable domain reads DGGITQSPKYLFRKEGQNVTLSCEQNLNHDAMYWYRQDPGQGLRLIYYSQIVNDFQKGDIAEGYSVSREKKESFPLTVTSAQKNPTAFYLCASSTTSGFYNEQFFGPGTRLTVL.

The rearrangement links TRBV27 to TRBJ2-1; 9 bases are a match to TRBD2. CDR3 length: 15 amino acids. Germline V CDR1 and CDR2: MNHEY, SMNVEV (reference sequence). Unmatched junction bases numbered 8, after V lost 5 bases and J lost 6 bases. CDR3 coding DNA: TGTGCCAGCAGTATTTCCGGGACTAGCATCAATGAGCAGTTCTTC. Translated: CASSISGTSINEQFF.

The chain combines TRBV6-4 with TRBJ2-3, with 12 bases matching TRBD2. The CDR3 is made up of 15 amino acids. V lost 3 bases, J lost 4 bases, and 2 bases stayed unmatched. Germline CDR1 MRHNA, CDR2 SNTAGT. The CDR3 coding sequence is TGTGCCAGCAGTGAGGCTAGCGGGAGGGCAGATACGCAGTATTTT. It translates to CASSEASGRADTQYF.

J is TRBJ2-7 and V is TRBV28, with a weak D call TRBD1 (6 bases). The CDR3 spans 12 residues. The germline V gene has CDR1 MDHEN and CDR2 SYDVKM. V gave up 6 bases and J gave up 2 bases, with 8 bases separating them. The CDR3 sequence: CASRRTAYEQYF. DNA of the CDR3: TGTGCCAGCAGGCGGACAGCCTACGAGCAGTACTTC.

This chain connects TRBV28 to TRBJ1-1, with 8 bases that match TRBD1. CDR3 length equals 16 residues. V was pared by 1 base and J by 1 base, with 5 bases of the junction left unmatched. Germline CDR1 and CDR2: MDHEN and SYDVKM. This CDR3 reads CASSLLAGTGNTEAFF. DNA of the CDR3: TGTGCCAGCAGTTTATTAGCCGGGACAGGGAACACTGAAGCTTTCTTT.